The clone carrying this T cell receptor beta chain was seen repeatedly, ten times or more. As yet, its antigen is unknown. The sample belongs to a study of T cells in Graves' hyperthyroidism and ophthalmopathy. Whole-study results and caveats: In the analysis, a 13 V-J model separated ophthalmopathy from stable hyperthyroidism. The model's output predicted ophthalmopathy at a median of 6.5 months prior to onset.

Amplified TCR beta CDR3 regions came from RNA transcripts. TCR CDR3 underwent first-round RT-PCR with the HTBI primer set. TCRdb redid the calling of the multiplex PCR reads with MiXCR, one entry per CDR3 protein. Of some 720,000 distinct CDR3 sequences in the sample, about 17% were seen once. Across 18 months, stable Graves' hyperthyroidism was marked by no progression to ophthalmopathy. From roughly 10 ml of fresh peripheral blood, PBMCs were isolated. The germline gives CDR1 MDHEN, CDR2 SYDVKM. There are 15 residues in the CDR3. V was pared by 3 bases and J by 0 bases, with 4 bases of the junction left unmatched.

The receptor was isolated from a man aged 18 to 30 with Graves' hyperthyroidism. Sequencing was done on a sample of blood. The chain links TRBV28 to TRBJ2-7, with 8 positions matching TRBD2. The DNA of the CDR3 is TGTGCCAGCAGTTTTGGCGGGAGGTTCTCCTACGAGCAGTACTTC. It specifies CASSFGGRFSYEQYF.